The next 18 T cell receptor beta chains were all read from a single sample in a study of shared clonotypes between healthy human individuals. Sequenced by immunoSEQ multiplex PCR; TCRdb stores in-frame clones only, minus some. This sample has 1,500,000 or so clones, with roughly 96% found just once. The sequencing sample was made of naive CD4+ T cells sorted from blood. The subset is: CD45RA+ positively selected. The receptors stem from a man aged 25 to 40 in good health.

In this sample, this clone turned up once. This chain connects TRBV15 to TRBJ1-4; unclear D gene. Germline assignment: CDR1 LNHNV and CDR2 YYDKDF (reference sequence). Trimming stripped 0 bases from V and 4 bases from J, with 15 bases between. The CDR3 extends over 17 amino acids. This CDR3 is CATSRDGGGLGNEKLFF. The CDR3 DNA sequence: TGTGCCACCAGCAGAGATGGAGGAGGGCTCGGTAATGAAAAACTGTTTTTT.

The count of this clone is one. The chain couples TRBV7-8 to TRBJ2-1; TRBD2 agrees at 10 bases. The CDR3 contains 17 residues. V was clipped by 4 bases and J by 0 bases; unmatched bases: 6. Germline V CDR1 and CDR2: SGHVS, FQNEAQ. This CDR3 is CASSSFASGSSYNEQFF. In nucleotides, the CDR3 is TGTGCCAGCAGCTCCTTTGCTAGCGGGAGCTCCTACAATGAGCAGTTCTTC.

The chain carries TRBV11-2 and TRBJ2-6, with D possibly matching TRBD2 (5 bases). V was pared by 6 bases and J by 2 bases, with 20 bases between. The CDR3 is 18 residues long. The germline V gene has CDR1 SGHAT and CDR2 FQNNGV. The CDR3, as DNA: TGTGCCAGCAGAAATCCTCGGGGTTCCTCGGCTGGGGCCAACGTCCTGACTTTC. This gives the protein CASRNPRGSSAGANVLTF.

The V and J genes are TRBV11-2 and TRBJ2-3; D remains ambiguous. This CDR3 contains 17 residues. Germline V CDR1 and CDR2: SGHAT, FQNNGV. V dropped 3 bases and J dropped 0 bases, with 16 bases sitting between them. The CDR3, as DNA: TGTGCCAGCAGCTTCCCAGAGGTCCCTCTTAGCACAGATACGCAGTATTTT. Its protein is CASSFPEVPLSTDTQYF.

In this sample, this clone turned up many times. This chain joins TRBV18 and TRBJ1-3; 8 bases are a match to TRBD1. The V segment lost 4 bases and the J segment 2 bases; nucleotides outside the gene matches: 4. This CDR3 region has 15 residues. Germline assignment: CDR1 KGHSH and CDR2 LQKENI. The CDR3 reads CASSLQTGAGNTIYF. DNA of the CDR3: TGTGCCAGCTCACTCCAGACAGGGGCTGGAAACACCATATATTTT.

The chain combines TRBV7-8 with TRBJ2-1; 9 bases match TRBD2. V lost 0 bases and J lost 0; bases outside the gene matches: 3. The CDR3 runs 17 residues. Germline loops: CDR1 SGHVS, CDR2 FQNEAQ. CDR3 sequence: CASSLAGSGSSYNEQFF. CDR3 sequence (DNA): TGTGCCAGCAGCTTAGCTGGTAGCGGGAGCTCCTACAATGAGCAGTTCTTC. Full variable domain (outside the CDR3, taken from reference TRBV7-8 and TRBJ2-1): GAGVSQSPRYKVAKRGQDVALRCDPISGHVSLFWYQQALGQGPEFLTYFQNEAQLDKSGLPSDRFFAERPEGSVSTLKIQRTQQEDSAVYLCASSLAGSGSSYNEQFFGPGTRLTVL.

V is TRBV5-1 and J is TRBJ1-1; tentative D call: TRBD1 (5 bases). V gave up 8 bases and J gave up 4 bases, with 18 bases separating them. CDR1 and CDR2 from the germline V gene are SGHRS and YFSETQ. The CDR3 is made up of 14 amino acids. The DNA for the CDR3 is TGCGCCAGTAGCCAGCGGGACGGTATCACTGAAGCTTTCTTT. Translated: CASSQRDGITEAFF.

CDR3 sequence reads: CASSPGTSVDTQYF. In DNA form, the CDR3 reads TGTGCCAGCAGCCCAGGGACTAGCGTGGATACGCAGTATTTT. The chain employs TRBV7-9 and TRBJ2-3; TRBD2 aligns across 10 bases. Per the germline V gene, CDR1 is SEHNR and CDR2 is FQNEAQ (reference sequence). Trimming at V came to 5 bases and at J to 6 bases, leaving 5 bases not matched to a gene. The CDR3 runs to 14 residues. Together with reference TRBV7-9 and TRBJ2-3, the CDR3 gives the full variable domain: DTGVSQNPRHKITKRGQNVTFRCDPISEHNRLYWYRQTLGQGPEFLTYFQNEAQLEKSRLLSDRFSAERPKGSFSTLEIQRTEQGDSAMYLCASSPGTSVDTQYFGPGTRLTVL.

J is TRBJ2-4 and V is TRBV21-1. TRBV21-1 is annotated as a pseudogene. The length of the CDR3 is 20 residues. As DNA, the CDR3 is TGTGCCAGCAGCGAAGACCAGGAGTGCGCCGGAAGTCTAGCCAAAAACATTCAGTACTTC. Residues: CASSEDQECAGSLAKNIQYF.

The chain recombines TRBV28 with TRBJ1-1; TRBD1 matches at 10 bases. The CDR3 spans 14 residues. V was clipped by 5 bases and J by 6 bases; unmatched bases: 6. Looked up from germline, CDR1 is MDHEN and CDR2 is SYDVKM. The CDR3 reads CASSRQGARAEAFF. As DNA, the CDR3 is TGTGCCAGCAGTAGACAGGGGGCGCGCGCTGAAGCTTTCTTT.

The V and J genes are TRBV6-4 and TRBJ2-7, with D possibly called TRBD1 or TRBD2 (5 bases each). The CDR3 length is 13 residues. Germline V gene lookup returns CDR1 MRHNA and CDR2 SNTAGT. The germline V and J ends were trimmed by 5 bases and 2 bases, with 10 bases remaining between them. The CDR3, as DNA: TGTGCCAGCAGTCGGGACGGAACCTACGAGCAGTACTTC. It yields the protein CASSRDGTYEQYF.

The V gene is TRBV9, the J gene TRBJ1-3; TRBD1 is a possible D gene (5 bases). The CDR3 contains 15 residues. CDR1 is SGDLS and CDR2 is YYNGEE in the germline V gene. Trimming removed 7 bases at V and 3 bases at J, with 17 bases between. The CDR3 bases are TGTGCCAGCGGGCAACGGGGGGTCTTTGGAAACACCATATATTTT. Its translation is CASGQRGVFGNTIYF.

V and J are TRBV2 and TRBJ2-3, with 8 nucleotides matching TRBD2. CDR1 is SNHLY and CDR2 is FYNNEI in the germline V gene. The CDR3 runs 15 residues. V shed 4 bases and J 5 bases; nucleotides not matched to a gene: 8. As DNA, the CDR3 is TGTGCCAGCAGTGGGCAACGGGAGGGCCTAGATACGCAGTATTTT. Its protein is CASSGQREGLDTQYF. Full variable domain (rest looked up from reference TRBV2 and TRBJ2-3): EPEVTQTPSHQVTQMGQEVILRCVPISNHLYFYWYRQILGQKVEFLVSFYNNEISEKSEIFDDQFSVERPDGSNFTLKIRSTKLEDSAMYFCASSGQREGLDTQYFGPGTRLTVL.

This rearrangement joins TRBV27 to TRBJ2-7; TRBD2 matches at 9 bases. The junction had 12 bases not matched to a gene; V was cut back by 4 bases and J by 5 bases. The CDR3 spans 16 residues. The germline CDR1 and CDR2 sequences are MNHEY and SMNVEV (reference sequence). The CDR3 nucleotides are TGTGCCAGCAGTTCTCCCAGCGGGGGGATAGTAAACGAGCAGTACTTC. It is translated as CASSSPSGGIVNEQYF.

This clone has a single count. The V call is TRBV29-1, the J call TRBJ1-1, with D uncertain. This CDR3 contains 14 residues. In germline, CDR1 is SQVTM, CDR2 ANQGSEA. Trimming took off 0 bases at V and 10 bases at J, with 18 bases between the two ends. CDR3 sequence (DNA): TGCAGCGTTGAAGAGCCAGGCCCTGAGATAGGAGCTTTCTTT. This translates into CSVEEPGPEIGAFF.

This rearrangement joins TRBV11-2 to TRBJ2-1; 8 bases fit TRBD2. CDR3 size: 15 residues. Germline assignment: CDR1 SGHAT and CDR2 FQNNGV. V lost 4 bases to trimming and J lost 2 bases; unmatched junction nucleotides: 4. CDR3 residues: CASSSSGQAYNEQFF. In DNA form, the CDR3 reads TGTGCCAGCAGCTCTAGCGGGCAAGCCTACAATGAGCAGTTCTTC.

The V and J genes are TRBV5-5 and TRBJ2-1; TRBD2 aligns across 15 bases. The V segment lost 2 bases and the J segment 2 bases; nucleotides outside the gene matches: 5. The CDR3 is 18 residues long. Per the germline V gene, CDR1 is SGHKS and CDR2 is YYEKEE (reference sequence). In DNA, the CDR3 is TGTGCCAGCAGCTTTCGGACTAGCGGGAGGGCCGCCTACAATGAGCAGTTCTTC. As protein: CASSFRTSGRAAYNEQFF. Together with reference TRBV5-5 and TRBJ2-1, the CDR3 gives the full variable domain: DAGVTQSPTHLIKTRGQQVTLRCSPISGHKSVSWYQQVLGQGPQFIFQYYEKEERGRGNFPDRFSARQFPNYSSELNVNALLLGDSALYLCASSFRTSGRAAYNEQFFGPGTRLTVL.

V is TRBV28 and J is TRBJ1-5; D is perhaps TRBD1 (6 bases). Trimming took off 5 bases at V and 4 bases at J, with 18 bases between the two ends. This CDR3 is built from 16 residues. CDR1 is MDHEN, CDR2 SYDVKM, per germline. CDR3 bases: TGTGCCAGCAGTCGGTCCCCAGGGGACTCGAATCAGCCCCAGCATTTT. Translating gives CASSRSPGDSNQPQHF.